This T cell receptor beta chain comes out of a study of blood T cell repertoires in COVID-19. The data were produced by immunoSEQ multiplex PCR, yet TCRdb's version contains in-frame clones alone and is incomplete. Among 170,000 or so clones listed, more than 85% were seen once. Germline CDR1 and CDR2: SGHVS and FNYEAQ. With V trimmed by 1 base and J by 2 bases, 2 bases remained unmatched. The CDR3 totals 15 residues. The sequence was obtained from a man aged 35-49 years with active or convalescent COVID-19. The rearrangement links TRBV7-6 to TRBJ2-5; 9 nucleotides align to TRBD2. Material: peripheral blood. The CDR3 loop reads CASSLGRGGQETQYF. Written as DNA, the CDR3 is TGTGCCAGCAGCTTAGGGCGGGGGGGTCAAGAGACCCAGTACTTC.